This T cell receptor (beta chain) was captured by sequencing in a study of T cells after yellow fever vaccination. Germline V gene data show CDR1 as LNHDA and CDR2 as SQIVND (reference sequence). CDR3 length: 10 residues. The V end was cut by 8 bases, the J end by 18 bases, with 14 bases between. MiXCR was run by TCRdb on the 5' RACE reads, yielding one entry per CDR3 protein. The sample consists of about 210,000 distinct CDR3 sequences, 3.2% of them appearing once. This clonotype was seen a handful of times. The origin of this receptor is a man younger than 30 who received the YFV17D yellow fever vaccine. This sample comprised CD4+ T cells sorted from PBMCs, obtained 10 days after the yellow fever booster vaccination. The genes are TRBV19 and TRBJ1-6; D ambiguous. The CDR3 loop is CASGNSSPHF. CDR3 bases: TGTGCCAGTGGAAATTCTTCCCCCCACTTT.